The 12 T cell receptor beta chains given below trace back to one sample, sequenced in a study of blood T cell repertoires in COVID-19. The table came from immunoSEQ multiplex PCR; TCRdb's copy has only in-frame clones and leaves some out. The sample contains about 360,000 clones, 80% to 90% of which appear only once. The sequencing sample was made of PBMCs or T cells enriched from blood (not recorded which). The receptors come from a man under 40 who had recovered from COVID-19.

In this sample, this clone turned up once. V and J are TRBV12-3 or TRBV12-4 and TRBJ1-2; possibly TRBD1 for D (6 bases). Trimming shortened V by 5 bases and J by 8 bases, and 9 bases separated the two germline ends. The CDR3 sequence is 11 residues long. The CDR3 spells CASSQGYGYTF. The CDR3 region has the DNA TGTGCCAGCAGTCAGGGGTACGGCTACACCTTC.

The gene calls are TRBV21-1 and TRBJ1-1; TRBD1, the table's D call, was not compared with the DNA. TRBV21-1 is recorded as a pseudogene. The CDR3 contains 13 residues. The CDR3 nucleotides read TGTGCCAGCAGCAAAAACGCCAGGGGTGAAGCTTTCTTT. This sequence encodes CASSKNARGEAFF.

The chain joins TRBV28 to TRBJ1-2; no clear D. Trimming removed 4 bases at V and 0 bases at J, with 15 bases between. The length of the CDR3 is 16 residues. Germline CDR1 MDHEN, CDR2 SYDVKM. CDR3 region: CASSWGSGSTNYGYTF. CDR3 coding DNA: TGTGCCAGCAGTTGGGGTTCGGGATCCACTAACTATGGCTACACCTTC.

The rearrangement uses TRBV25-1 and TRBJ2-7; D unclear. V lost 4 bases and J 4 bases, leaving 5 bases between the germline ends. CDR1 MGHDK and CDR2 SYGVNS come from the germline V gene. The CDR3 is 11 residues long. CDR3 nucleotides: TGTGCCAGCAGTGCTGTATACGAGCAGTACTTC. Its translation: CASSAVYEQYF.

This chain connects TRBV5-5 to TRBJ1-2; D perhaps matches TRBD1 (5 bases). CDR3 length equals 14 residues. The ends were cut back, 0 bases at V and 2 bases at J, with 8 bases in the middle. Germline V gene lookup returns CDR1 SGHKS and CDR2 YYEKEE (reference sequence). In DNA, the CDR3 is TGTGCCAGCAGCTTGGAGGGGCAGAACTATGGCTACACCTTC. Its translation: CASSLEGQNYGYTF. The whole variable domain, remainder taken from reference TRBV5-5 and TRBJ1-2, is DAGVTQSPTHLIKTRGQQVTLRCSPISGHKSVSWYQQVLGQGPQFIFQYYEKEERGRGNFPDRFSARQFPNYSSELNVNALLLGDSALYLCASSLEGQNYGYTFGSGTRLTVV.

The chain uses TRBV7-9 and TRBJ2-3; D possibly corresponds to TRBD1 (6 bases). CDR3 length: 16 residues. V was shortened by 5 bases and J by 2 bases, with 17 bases between the two germline ends. Germline V gene data show CDR1 as SEHNR and CDR2 as FQNEAQ (reference sequence). DNA of the CDR3: TGTGCCAGCAGCCTAAGGGGGTCGCGGATCACAGATACGCAGTATTTT. Its protein product is CASSLRGSRITDTQYF. The complete variable domain, with remaining parts taken from reference TRBV7-9 and TRBJ2-3, reads DTGVSQNPRHKITKRGQNVTFRCDPISEHNRLYWYRQTLGQGPEFLTYFQNEAQLEKSRLLSDRFSAERPKGSFSTLEIQRTEQGDSAMYLCASSLRGSRITDTQYFGPGTRLTVL.

The chain has TRBV5-1 and TRBJ1-1; no clear D gene. V lost 0 bases to trimming and J lost 1 base, with 10 bases between them. Germline loops: CDR1 SGHRS, CDR2 YFSETQ. The CDR3 consists of 15 residues. CDR3 nucleotides: TGCGCCAGCAGCTTGGTTCTGGGCTCGAACACTGAAGCTTTCTTT. This codes for CASSLVLGSNTEAFF.

The chain links TRBV20-1 to TRBJ1-1; TRBD1 might be the D (5 bases). Trimming shortened V by 6 bases and J by 8 bases, and 13 bases separated the two germline ends. Germline loops: CDR1 DFQATT, CDR2 SNEGSKA (reference sequence). The CDR3 runs to 11 residues. CDR3 DNA: TGCAGTGCCCCGACAGCAATCGAAGCTTTCTTT. This codes for CSAPTAIEAFF.

This chain joins TRBV7-8 and TRBJ1-5; D ambiguous. The CDR3 has 14 residues. Per the germline V gene, CDR1 is SGHVS and CDR2 is FQNEAQ. V was pared by 1 base and J by 6 bases, with 10 bases between. This CDR3 is CASSLVSPGQPQHF. CDR3 nucleotides: TGTGCCAGCAGCTTAGTTAGTCCCGGTCAGCCCCAGCATTTT.

J is TRBJ2-5 and V is TRBV12-3 or TRBV12-4; TRBD1 is a possible D gene (6 bases). This CDR3 comprises 13 residues. V lost 3 bases to trimming and J lost 2 bases, with 7 bases between them. The CDR3 protein is CASSLRGQETQYF. The CDR3 DNA reads as TGTGCCAGCAGTTTGAGGGGGCAAGAGACCCAGTACTTC.

The V call is TRBV28, the J call TRBJ2-2; possible D gene TRBD1, 6 bases. This CDR3 spans 15 amino acids. The V end lost 6 bases, the J end lost 7 bases, and 18 bases lay between the germline ends. Germline values: CDR1 MDHEN, CDR2 SYDVKM. CDR3 sequence reads: CASRKTGNQGGELFF. The DNA for the CDR3 is TGTGCCAGCAGGAAAACAGGGAATCAGGGCGGGGAGCTGTTTTTT.

V gene TRBV7-9 combines with J gene TRBJ2-7; 9 bases line up with TRBD1. Germline V gene sequence: CDR1 SEHNR, CDR2 FQNEAQ (reference sequence). The CDR3 is 15 residues long. The V and J ends lost 5 bases and 5 bases, in that order; junction bases with no gene match: 10. The CDR3 spells CASSHQGTGSDEQYF. The CDR3, as DNA: TGTGCCAGCAGCCACCAGGGGACAGGGAGCGACGAGCAGTACTTC. The full variable domain, with the rest looked up from reference TRBV7-9 and TRBJ2-7, is DTGVSQNPRHKITKRGQNVTFRCDPISEHNRLYWYRQTLGQGPEFLTYFQNEAQLEKSRLLSDRFSAERPKGSFSTLEIQRTEQGDSAMYLCASSHQGTGSDEQYFGPGTRLTVT.